The 20 T cell receptor beta chains reported below all come from one sample, sequenced in a study of T cells expressing NK-cell markers. TCRdb re-called the 5' RACE reads and shows each CDR3 protein once, DNA omitted. The data show 440,000 or so distinct CDR3 sequences, and the top ten clones hold about 7.1%. Sequenced: blood T cells: a sorted CD56 or NKG2C T cell subset, CD4+ or CD8+ T cells, or bulk PBMC T cells (not recorded which). These receptor sequences come from a woman between 18 and 69 years old in good health.

The V gene is TRBV5-1, the J gene TRBJ1-4; TCRdb selects TRBD1, and the lack of DNA leaves this call unchecked. The CDR3 length is 16 residues. Germline-derived CDR1 and CDR2 are SGHRS and YFSETQ. Here the CDR3 reads CASSPGQGKPNEKLFF.

The chain uses TRBV4-3 and TRBJ2-1; TCRdb selects TRBD1, and the lack of DNA leaves this call unchecked. The CDR3 spans 16 residues. Germline V CDR1 and CDR2: LGHNA, YSLEER. CDR3 region: CASSQDPRGSGGEQFF.

The V and J genes are TRBV12-3 or TRBV12-4 and TRBJ2-1; the TRBD1 assignment by TCRdb is unverifiable without DNA. The CDR3 contains 16 residues. CDR3 sequence: CASRPRGGEFHNEQFF.

CDR3 amino acids: CASSQDPGPDTQYF. This chain connects TRBV4-3 to TRBJ2-3. The germline V gene encodes CDR1 LGHNA and CDR2 YSLEER. The CDR3 has 14 residues.

The rearrangement uses TRBV11-2 and TRBJ2-1; the D call of TRBD2 rests on TCRdb alone, since no DNA is present to check it. The CDR3 is 17 residues long. Looked up from germline, CDR1 is SGHAT and CDR2 is FQNNGV. CDR3 protein: CASSLGRTSGRYNEQFF.

The chain combines TRBV11-2 with TRBJ2-7; TCRdb's D gene call, TRBD2, goes unchecked for lack of DNA. The germline V gene encodes CDR1 SGHAT and CDR2 FQNNGV. The CDR3 runs 18 residues. The CDR3 protein is CASSFSPYSGSHSYEQYF.

The chain has TRBV7-9 and TRBJ2-7; as DNA is missing, the TRBD1 call by TCRdb cannot be tested. The germline gives CDR1 SEHNR, CDR2 FQNEAQ (reference sequence). CDR3 size: 17 residues. The CDR3 spells CASSDRDRVFESYEQYF.

V gene TRBV7-9 combines with J gene TRBJ2-2. Germline V CDR1 and CDR2: SEHNR, FQNEAQ (reference sequence). The CDR3 is made up of 15 amino acids. This chain's CDR3 is CASSSQDSNTGELFF.

The V and J genes are TRBV18 and TRBJ2-1; there is no DNA to check the TCRdb D call of TRBD2. Germline CDR1 reads KGHSH; CDR2 reads LQKENI. The CDR3 covers 16 residues. CDR3 protein: CASSPPGTSGLNEQFF.

The chain combines TRBV5-1 with TRBJ2-1; TCRdb indicates TRBD2, and absent DNA this call remains unverified. This CDR3 has 15 residues. Germline CDR1 is SGHRS and CDR2 is YFSETQ. CDR3 sequence: CASSLVSGGAGEQFF.

The rearrangement joins TRBV9 to TRBJ2-3; without DNA, the TCRdb call of TRBD2 cannot be checked. The CDR3 totals 15 residues. The germline gives CDR1 SGDLS, CDR2 YYNGEE. The CDR3 is CASSLPLGATDTQYF.

The rearrangement joins TRBV20-1 to TRBJ2-5; the TCRdb call, TRBD2, lacks DNA for checking. Germline V CDR1 and CDR2: DFQATT, SNEGSKA (reference sequence). The CDR3 sequence is 13 residues long. The CDR3 protein is CSATGLDGETQYF.

This sequence joins TRBV7-2 and TRBJ2-7. The CDR3 is made up of 11 amino acids. CDR1 and CDR2 from the germline V gene are SGHTA and FQGNSA. CDR3 protein: CASSSDLRKYF.

The genes are TRBV3-1 and TRBJ2-3; TCRdb's D gene call, TRBD2, goes unchecked for lack of DNA. Germline loops: CDR1 LGHDT, CDR2 YNNKEL (reference sequence). The CDR3 covers 16 residues. This CDR3 is CASSQVSGGVEDTQYF.

The V call is TRBV20-1, the J call TRBJ2-1; checking the TCRdb D call of TRBD2 is not possible without DNA. Germline V gene data show CDR1 as DFQATT and CDR2 as SNEGSKA (reference sequence). This CDR3 spans 15 amino acids. The CDR3: CSARLLAGSVNEQFF.

V gene TRBV10-3 combines with J gene TRBJ2-7. In germline, CDR1 is ENHRY, CDR2 SYGVKD. The CDR3 contains 12 residues. The CDR3 protein is CAISDTGYEQNF.

This rearrangement joins TRBV20-1 to TRBJ1-6; the TCRdb call, TRBD1, lacks DNA for checking. From germline, CDR1 is DFQATT and CDR2 SNEGSKA (reference sequence). CDR3 length equals 15 residues. CDR3 amino acids: CSAQGPSSYNSPLHF.

The rearrangement uses TRBV6-5 and TRBJ1-1; the TCRdb call, TRBD1, lacks DNA for checking. Germline CDR1 MNHEY, CDR2 SVGAGI. The CDR3 totals 12 residues. CDR3 in amino acids: CASSYSTGEAFF.

The CDR3 sequence: CASRQAKGKLFF. The chain recombines TRBV14 with TRBJ1-4. CDR3 length: 12 amino acids. Germline V lookup: CDR1 SGHDN, CDR2 FVKESK.

The chain's CDR3 is CASSLRQGQWSPLHF. This sequence joins TRBV5-4 and TRBJ1-6; TCRdb selects TRBD1, and the lack of DNA leaves this call unchecked. Per germline, CDR1 SGHNT and CDR2 YYREEE (reference sequence). The CDR3 runs 15 residues.